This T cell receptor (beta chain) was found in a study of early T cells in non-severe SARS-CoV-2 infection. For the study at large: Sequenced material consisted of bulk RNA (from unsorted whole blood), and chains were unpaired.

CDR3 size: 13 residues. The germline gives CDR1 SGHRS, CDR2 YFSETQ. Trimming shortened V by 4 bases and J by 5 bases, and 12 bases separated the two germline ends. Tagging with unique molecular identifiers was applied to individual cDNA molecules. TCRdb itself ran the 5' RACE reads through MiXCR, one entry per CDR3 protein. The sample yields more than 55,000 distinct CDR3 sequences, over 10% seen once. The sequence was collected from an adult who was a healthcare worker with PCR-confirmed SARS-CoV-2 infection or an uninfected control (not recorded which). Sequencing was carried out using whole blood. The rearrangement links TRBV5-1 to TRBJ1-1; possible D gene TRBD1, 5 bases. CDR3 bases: TGCGCCAGCAGCCTTTCAGCAGGGACTGAAGCTTTCTTT. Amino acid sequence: CASSLSAGTEAFF.